This passage covers 28 T cell receptor beta chains from one sample sequenced in a study of radiotherapy plus CTLA-4 blockade in lung cancer. The data were produced by immunoSEQ multiplex PCR, yet TCRdb's version contains in-frame clones alone and is incomplete. The sample has some 92,000 clones, around four fifths seen once. The material sequenced was peripheral blood, taken from a patient treated with radiotherapy plus ipilimumab. These receptors originate from a human donor with non-small cell lung cancer who had a partial response to radiotherapy plus ipilimumab.

The CDR3: CASSPMTSSYEQYF. The CDR3 DNA reads TGTGCCAGCAGCCCGATGACAAGCTCCTACGAGCAGTACTTC. The chain has TRBV6-1 and TRBJ2-7, with D hard to call. V was trimmed by 6 bases and J by 0 bases, leaving 12 bases between them. Germline CDR1 reads MNHNS; CDR2 reads SASEGT. This CDR3 has 14 residues.

This chain connects TRBV28 to TRBJ1-1, with a tentative D call TRBD1 (5 bases). The V end was cut by 5 bases, the J end by 0 bases, with 13 bases between. CDR3 size: 15 residues. CDR1 is MDHEN, CDR2 SYDVKM, per germline. CDR3 protein: CASSRSQGLNTEAFF. Written as DNA, the CDR3 is TGTGCCAGCAGTAGATCCCAGGGTTTGAACACTGAAGCTTTCTTT.

This clone was found once. The chain links TRBV27 to TRBJ1-1, with 8 bases that match TRBD1. There are 14 residues in the CDR3. Germline V gene sequence: CDR1 MNHEY, CDR2 SMNVEV (reference sequence). Unmatched junction bases numbered 8, after V lost 11 bases and J lost 0 bases. The CDR3 DNA sequence: TGTGCCGCTCAACAGGGGGGGATGAACACTGAAGCTTTCTTT. This translates into CAAQQGGMNTEAFF.

In its sample, this clone was seen a few times. The chain couples TRBV6-1 to TRBJ2-7; maybe TRBD2 (6 bases). CDR3 length: 13 residues. Germline V gives CDR1 MNHNS, CDR2 SASEGT. Deletions cut 6 bases from V and 4 bases from J, with 13 bases between. Written as DNA, the CDR3 is TGTGCCAGCAGGGAAACCGGGGGTTACGAGCAGTACTTC. Its translation: CASRETGGYEQYF.

The chain uses TRBV18 and TRBJ1-1; D remains unclear. CDR3 length: 16 residues. V was trimmed by 6 bases and J by 4 bases, leaving 21 bases between them. The germline gives CDR1 KGHSH, CDR2 LQKENI. CDR3 bases: TGTGCCAGCTCGCGTTCCAGTGCCAGTTCGGGCACTGAAGCTTTCTTT. As protein: CASSRSSASSGTEAFF.

The V and J genes are TRBV7-2 and TRBJ2-7; D is ambiguous. This CDR3 has 12 residues. Germline CDR1 is SGHTA and CDR2 is FQGNSA. The V gene lost 5 bases and the J gene lost 2 bases, with 7 bases spanning the gap. The CDR3 spells CASSLAPYEQYF. The CDR3 region has the DNA TGTGCCAGCAGCCTGGCCCCCTACGAGCAGTACTTC.

The chain links TRBV7-9 to TRBJ1-4; D possibly corresponds to TRBD1 (5 bases). This CDR3 spans 16 amino acids. Germline CDR1 SEHNR, CDR2 FQNEAQ (reference sequence). Trimming shortened V by 2 bases and J by 4 bases, and 14 bases separated the two germline ends. The DNA for the CDR3 is TGTGCCAGCAGCTTACGGCGGGACCACGATAATGAAAAACTGTTTTTT. Residues: CASSLRRDHDNEKLFF.

The V and J genes are TRBV5-1 and TRBJ2-3, with D possibly matching TRBD1 (6 bases). CDR3 length: 16 amino acids. The V gene's germline CDR1 is SGHRS and CDR2 YFSETQ. Between the trimmed V and J ends, which lost 4 bases and 3 bases, there was a span of 18 bases. CDR3: CASSGLWGQGTDTQYF. The CDR3 DNA reads TGCGCCAGCAGCGGGTTATGGGGGCAAGGAACAGATACGCAGTATTTT. Looking up the rest from reference TRBV5-1 and TRBJ2-3 gives the full variable domain: KAGVTQTPRYLIKTRGQQVTLSCSPISGHRSVSWYQQTPGQGLQFLFEYFSETQRNKGNFPGRFSGRQFSNSRSEMNVSTLELGDSALYLCASSGLWGQGTDTQYFGPGTRLTVL.

The chain uses TRBV28 and TRBJ2-2; 8 bases are a match to TRBD1. V lost 6 bases and J lost 5; bases outside the gene matches: 8. The CDR3 spans 15 residues. Germline loops: CDR1 MDHEN, CDR2 SYDVKM. The CDR3 DNA reads as TGTGCCAGCAGATCCACAGGGGGTCTTACCGGGGAGCTGTTTTTT. Translation: CASRSTGGLTGELFF.

The chain combines TRBV7-9 with TRBJ2-1; TRBD2 agrees at 10 bases. Germline V gene lookup returns CDR1 SEHNR and CDR2 FQNEAQ (reference sequence). The CDR3 loop spans 15 amino acids. The V and J ends lost 0 bases and 13 bases, in that order; junction bases with no gene match: 9. The CDR3 protein is CASSLALGAGGPQFF. The DNA of the CDR3 is TGTGCCAGCAGCTTAGCGCTGGGAGCGGGAGGGCCCCAGTTCTTC.

The chain couples TRBV9 to TRBJ2-5; D is perhaps TRBD1 (6 bases). CDR1 is SGDLS and CDR2 is YYNGEE in the germline V gene. CDR3 size: 15 residues. V was trimmed by 2 bases and J by 2 bases, leaving 13 bases between them. Here the CDR3 reads CASSVTGTRQETQYF. The CDR3 nucleotides are TGTGCCAGCAGCGTTACAGGGACCCGACAAGAGACCCAGTACTTC.

This clone qualifies as medium-sized (0.01 to 0.1%). V usage is TRBV7-6 and J usage is TRBJ2-7, with TRBD2 matching 7 bases. CDR1 and CDR2 from the germline V gene are SGHVS and FNYEAQ. CDR3 length: 14 residues. V dropped 5 bases and J dropped 5; count of bases not matched to a gene: 9. This chain's CDR3 is CASSAGSGGDEQYF. The CDR3 DNA is TGTGCCAGCAGCGCCGGAAGTGGGGGGGACGAGCAGTACTTC.

The V and J genes are TRBV7-2 and TRBJ1-2; maybe TRBD1 (6 bases). V dropped 7 bases and J dropped 4 bases, with 13 bases sitting between them. Germline CDR1 reads SGHTA; CDR2 reads FQGNSA. The CDR3 contains 13 residues. CDR3 DNA sequence: TGTGCCAGCAACTTGGACAGTCTCTATGGCTACACCTTC. This translates into CASNLDSLYGYTF.

As regards this clone: The junction departs from the called germline gene at one end, perhaps through a read error. The chain recombines TRBV7-9 with TRBJ1-2, with 10 nucleotides matching TRBD1. The CDR3 length is 15 residues. The V gene's germline CDR1 is SEHNR and CDR2 FQNEAQ (reference sequence). The CDR3 sequence: CASTLVDRGQFGYTF. The CDR3 DNA follows: TGTGCCAGCACCTTAGTAGACAGGGGGCAGTTTGGCTACACCTTC.

The chain combines TRBV18 with TRBJ2-3; the match to TRBD2 covers 11 bases. After removal of 3 bases from V and 5 bases from J, the junction contained 7 bases not matched to a gene. CDR3 size: 16 residues. Per germline, CDR1 KGHSH and CDR2 LQKENI. The chain's CDR3 is CASSPIAGGILDTQYF. The DNA of the CDR3 is TGTGCCAGCTCACCCATAGCGGGAGGGATTCTAGATACGCAGTATTTT.

This clone appeared a single time. CDR3 sequence (DNA): TGCAGCGCTAAAACAGGGGGCGAGGGTGAAGCTTTCTTT. Protein product: CSAKTGGEGEAFF. The gene calls are TRBV29-1 and TRBJ1-1, with 9 bases lining up with TRBD1. Germline V gene sequence: CDR1 SQVTM, CDR2 ANQGSEA. The CDR3 runs 13 residues. Trimming removed 7 bases from V and 7 bases from J; junction bases left unmatched: 10.

The chain recombines TRBV29-1 with TRBJ2-5, with D possibly being TRBD1 (6 bases). The CDR3 sequence is 15 residues long. Germline V CDR1 and CDR2: SQVTM, ANQGSEA. The V gene lost 3 bases and the J gene lost 5 bases, with 19 bases spanning the gap. The CDR3 spells CSVDSGRGGGETQYF. In DNA form, the CDR3 reads TGCAGCGTTGATTCGGGGCGAGGGGGTGGGGAGACCCAGTACTTC. The variable domain in full, completed from reference TRBV29-1 and TRBJ2-5, reads SAVISQKPSRDICQRGTSLTIQCQVDSQVTMMFWYRQQPGQSLTLIATANQGSEATYESGFVIDKFPISRPNLTFSTLTVSNMSPEDSSIYLCSVDSGRGGGETQYFGPGTRLLVL.

As to this clone: Sequence at one end of the junction differs from germline and may be a read error. Other DNA variants within this sample encode the same CDR3. The V call is TRBV19, the J call TRBJ1-3; D unresolved. The germline CDR1 and CDR2 sequences are LNHDA and SQIVND (reference sequence). The CDR3 length is 14 residues. The CDR3 region has the DNA TGCGCCAGTAGTGAACAGACCTCTGGAAACACCATATATTTT. Translating gives CASSEQTSGNTIYF.

The chain is built from TRBV29-1 and TRBJ1-3; 7 positions agree with TRBD1. The junction had 4 bases not matched to a gene; V was cut back by 5 bases and J by 0 bases. The CDR3 runs 14 residues. The germline V gene has CDR1 SQVTM and CDR2 ANQGSEA. The CDR3 sequence is CSVKPGGSGNTIYF. In DNA, the CDR3 is TGCAGCGTTAAACCAGGGGGCTCTGGAAACACCATATATTTT.

The chain has TRBV7-6 and TRBJ2-3; the D is unclear. This CDR3 contains 14 residues. V lost 5 bases, J lost 0 bases, and 9 bases lay in between. Looked up from germline, CDR1 is SGHVS and CDR2 is FNYEAQ. CDR3 in amino acids: CASSITTSTDTQYF. In DNA form, the CDR3 reads TGTGCCAGCAGCATTACGACTAGCACAGATACGCAGTATTTT.

V gene TRBV5-8 combines with J gene TRBJ2-5, with D possibly TRBD2 on 6 matching bases. The CDR3 extends over 14 amino acids. Per germline, CDR1 SGHTS and CDR2 YDEGEE. The V and J ends lost 4 bases and 6 bases respectively, with 16 bases between them. The CDR3 sequence is CASSVTSRIKTQYF. In nucleotides, the CDR3 is TGTGCCAGCAGCGTGACTAGTAGGATAAAGACCCAGTACTTC.

To note about this clone: Different DNA sequences within this sample yield the same CDR3. The genes are TRBV2 and TRBJ1-5; 11 bases agree with TRBD1. Trimming cost V 6 bases and J 6 bases; bases outside gene matches: 1. The germline V gene encodes CDR1 SNHLY and CDR2 FYNNEI. The CDR3 is 13 amino acids. The CDR3 region has the DNA TGTGCCAGCAGCGGGACAGGGGGTCAGCCCCAGCATTTT. Its translation: CASSGTGGQPQHF. Full variable domain (remainder filled in from reference TRBV2 and TRBJ1-5): EPEVTQTPSHQVTQMGQEVILRCVPISNHLYFYWYRQILGQKVEFLVSFYNNEISEKSEIFDDQFSVERPDGSNFTLKIRSTKLEDSAMYFCASSGTGGQPQHFGDGTRLSIL.

The chain recombines TRBV6-1 with TRBJ2-7; 10 bases agree with TRBD2. J lost 6 bases, V lost 7 bases, and 6 bases had no gene match. This CDR3 region has 13 residues. Per the germline V gene, CDR1 is MNHNS and CDR2 is SASEGT. The CDR3, as DNA: TGTGCCAGCACGCAAGCGGGAGGGGGCGAGCAGTACTTC. This sequence encodes CASTQAGGGEQYF.

This chain connects TRBV6-1 to TRBJ2-3, with 9 bases identical to TRBD2. Germline V lookup: CDR1 MNHNS, CDR2 SASEGT. Germline trimming cut 0 bases from V and 3 bases from J; bases unmatched to any gene: 7. The length of the CDR3 is 17 residues. CDR3 sequence (DNA): TGTGCCAGCAGTGAAGCCGTTAGCGGGAGCAGGACAGATACGCAGTATTTT. Translation gives CASSEAVSGSRTDTQYF.

The chain recombines TRBV5-1 with TRBJ2-5; maybe TRBD1 (6 bases). From germline, CDR1 is SGHRS and CDR2 YFSETQ. There are 13 residues in the CDR3. V was trimmed by 4 bases and J by 2 bases, leaving 9 bases between them. The CDR3 is CASSNGQQETQYF. DNA of the CDR3: TGCGCCAGCAGCAATGGACAGCAAGAGACCCAGTACTTC.

This clone has just one count. This chain uses TRBV6-5 with TRBJ2-7; D ambiguous. The CDR3 runs 14 residues. Trimming took 0 bases from V and 5 from J, leaving 11 bases between them. The V gene's germline CDR1 is MNHEY and CDR2 SVGAGI. In DNA, the CDR3 is TGTGCCAGCAGTTACTCATCTAGTAGCCACGAGCAGTACTTC. Translated: CASSYSSSSHEQYF.

V gene TRBV30 combines with J gene TRBJ2-7; no clear D gene. Germline assignment: CDR1 GTSNPN and CDR2 SVGIG (reference sequence). V was cut by 4 bases and J by 2 bases, with 12 bases left in between. The CDR3 length is 13 residues. This chain's CDR3 is CAWTYGSAYEQYF. The CDR3, as DNA: TGTGCCTGGACTTATGGCAGTGCCTACGAGCAGTACTTC.

V and J are TRBV19 and TRBJ2-7, with 10 bases that match TRBD1. After removal of 4 bases from V and 5 bases from J, the junction contained 8 bases not matched to a gene. CDR3 length: 15 amino acids. Looked up from germline, CDR1 is LNHDA and CDR2 is SQIVND (reference sequence). The CDR3 protein is CASSSPTGGTHEQYF. The CDR3 nucleotides are TGTGCCAGTAGTAGCCCGACAGGGGGCACCCACGAGCAGTACTTC.